This T cell receptor beta chain was identified during a study of cytomegalovirus exposure and HLA in healthy donors. Whole-study results and caveats: The authors assumed roughly uniform sequencing depth across donors for presence/absence analyses. The classifier, whose performance was assessed in both the original and validation cohorts, reportedly diagnosed cytomegalovirus status with high specificity and sensitivity. Association of fewer than 20,000 TCR beta sequences with HLA alleles was found at 0.05 false discovery rate in a later analysis. Within the data, a cluster of highly shared sequence variants was likely a sequencing artifact.

This PCR relied on a set of 60 Vbeta primers and 13 Jbeta primers. Sequencing used immunoSEQ multiplex PCR; TCRdb keeps in-frame clones, though not all of them. The table records roughly 110,000 clones, 79% of them present only once. A note on this clone: What it binds is unknown.

The V segment lost 4 bases and the J segment 2 bases; nucleotides outside the gene matches: 7. Germline lookup yields CDR1 LNHDA and CDR2 SQIVND (reference sequence). The CDR3 has 16 amino acids. The chain employs TRBV19 and TRBJ2-1, with TRBD1 matching over 8 bases. Input material: PBMCs. The sequence was collected from a woman between 18 and 29 years old in good health and CMV-seropositive. The CDR3 region has the DNA TGTGCCAGTAGTAACCCCCCGGACAGGGCCTACAATGAGCAGTTCTTC. Its protein product is CASSNPPDRAYNEQFF.